These 32 T cell receptor beta chains originate from one sample sequenced in a study of blood T cell repertoires in COVID-19 (dated by TCRdb to the early 2020s). Libraries were prepared through the immunoSEQ multiplex PCR assay. TCRdb mirrors the immuneACCESS table, restricted to in-frame sequences. Some clones are absent from its copies; in checked studies, under half trace to an unresolved V gene, and the reason for the others is unknown. In all, the sample holds 140,000 or so clones, and 88% of those were seen once. More than 9% of the sample is taken by the ten largest. The sequenced sample was peripheral blood. The receptors originated from a man aged 55 to 70 with active or convalescent COVID-19.

This clone was seen only once. The CDR3 loop reads CASTPGGGEQYF. The CDR3 bases are TGTGCCAGCACCCCAGGCGGGGGGGAGCAGTACTTC. J is TRBJ2-7 and V is TRBV7-8; 8 bases agree with TRBD2. Per the germline V gene, CDR1 is SGHVS and CDR2 is FQNEAQ. This CDR3 has 12 amino acids. The ends lost 7 bases at V and 7 bases at J; junction bases unmatched: 6. Together with reference TRBV7-8 and TRBJ2-7, the CDR3 gives the full variable domain: GAGVSQSPRYKVAKRGQDVALRCDPISGHVSLFWYQQALGQGPEFLTYFQNEAQLDKSGLPSDRFFAERPEGSVSTLKIQRTQQEDSAVYLCASTPGGGEQYFGPGTRLTVT.

This clone was detected once. J is TRBJ1-4 and V is TRBV11-2, with 11 positions matching TRBD1. The germline gives CDR1 SGHAT, CDR2 FQNNGV. The CDR3 has 17 residues. V shed 5 bases and J 7 bases; nucleotides not matched to a gene: 12. This CDR3 reads CASSPLSDRGRGEKLFF. The CDR3 nucleotides read TGTGCCAGCAGCCCCCTTTCGGACAGGGGGCGAGGTGAAAAACTGTTTTTT.

DNA of the CDR3: TGTGCCAGCAGTTTAGCAGGCTATGGCTACACCTTC. As protein: CASSLAGYGYTF. This chain links TRBV28 with TRBJ1-2; D remains unclear. Germline CDR1 is MDHEN and CDR2 is SYDVKM. CDR3 length: 12 residues. The V end lost 2 bases, the J end lost 4 bases, and 5 bases lay between the germline ends.

V is TRBV5-6 and J is TRBJ2-7, with TRBD2 as a possible D gene (5 bases). CDR1 is SGHDT and CDR2 is YYEEEE in the germline V gene. CDR3 length equals 13 residues. Trimming left V 1 base short and J 3 bases short, with 8 bases between. The CDR3 DNA follows: TGTGCCAGCAGCTTGCCAGAGGGCTACGAGCAGTACTTC. It yields the protein CASSLPEGYEQYF.

V usage is TRBV20-1 and J usage is TRBJ2-1, with 7 positions matching TRBD2. V lost 3 bases, J lost 2 bases, and 13 bases stayed unmatched. CDR1 and CDR2 (germline): DFQATT, SNEGSKA (reference sequence). The CDR3 is 17 amino acids. CDR3 sequence: CSASGSAGVRAYNEQFF. The CDR3 DNA reads as TGCAGTGCTAGTGGCAGCGCGGGAGTAAGAGCCTACAATGAGCAGTTCTTC.

The chain joins TRBV20-1 to TRBJ1-2, with 7 bases identical to TRBD1. CDR1 is DFQATT and CDR2 is SNEGSKA in the germline V gene (reference sequence). The CDR3 runs to 14 residues. J gave up 4 bases and V 3 bases, and 8 bases lay outside the gene matches. The CDR3 spells CSASFQGGRYGYTF. The CDR3 bases are TGCAGTGCTAGTTTCCAGGGGGGTCGCTATGGCTACACCTTC.

The V and J genes are TRBV7-9 and TRBJ2-7, with 7 bases that match TRBD1. This CDR3 has 15 residues. J gave up 2 bases and V 5 bases, and 9 bases lay outside the gene matches. Germline values: CDR1 SEHNR, CDR2 FQNEAQ (reference sequence). CDR3 DNA sequence: TGTGCCAGCAGCCCCGGACAGGCGGCAACCTACGAGCAGTACTTC. Translation: CASSPGQAATYEQYF. The full variable domain, rest sourced from reference TRBV7-9 and TRBJ2-7, is DTGVSQNPRHKITKRGQNVTFRCDPISEHNRLYWYRQTLGQGPEFLTYFQNEAQLEKSRLLSDRFSAERPKGSFSTLEIQRTEQGDSAMYLCASSPGQAATYEQYFGPGTRLTVT.

The V call is TRBV7-2, the J call TRBJ1-6; 9 bases align to TRBD1. This CDR3 contains 18 residues. Germline assignment: CDR1 SGHTA and CDR2 FQGNSA. With 7 bases clipped from V and 10 bases from J, the junction kept 20 bases outside the gene matches. The CDR3 DNA sequence: TGTGCCAGCACCTTCTCGGGACAGGGAATACTTTTCAGCTCACCCCTCCACTTT. Its translation: CASTFSGQGILFSSPLHF. The full variable domain, completed using reference TRBV7-2 and TRBJ1-6, is GAGVSQSPSNKVTEKGKDVELRCDPISGHTALYWYRQSLGQGLEFLIYFQGNSAPDKSGLPSDRFSAERTGGSVSTLTIQRTQQEDSAVYLCASTFSGQGILFSSPLHFGNGTRLTVT.

The chain carries TRBV19 and TRBJ1-2, with a weak D call TRBD1 (6 bases). V lost 3 bases to trimming and J lost 2 bases, with 13 bases between them. CDR1 is LNHDA and CDR2 is SQIVND in the germline V gene (reference sequence). The CDR3 contains 15 residues. The DNA of the CDR3 is TGTGCCAGTAGTATCTGGACAGTAAGGAACTATGGCTACACCTTC. It yields the protein CASSIWTVRNYGYTF. Combining the CDR3 with reference TRBV19 and TRBJ1-2 gives the whole variable domain DGGITQSPKYLFRKEGQNVTLSCEQNLNHDAMYWYRQDPGQGLRLIYYSQIVNDFQKGDIAEGYSVSREKKESFPLTVTSAQKNPTAFYLCASSIWTVRNYGYTFGSGTRLTVV.

This chain connects TRBV12-3 or TRBV12-4 to TRBJ2-3; D may be TRBD1 (6 bases). CDR3 size: 13 residues. Trimming pared 6 bases from V and 3 bases from J, leaving 10 bases between. CDR3 residues: CASSLDRTDTQYF. Written as DNA, the CDR3 is TGTGCCAGCAGCCTCGACAGGACAGATACGCAGTATTTT.

The chain recombines TRBV29-1 with TRBJ2-7, with TRBD1 matching over 10 bases. The germline CDR1 and CDR2 sequences are SQVTM and ANQGSEA. V was pared by 6 bases and J by 3 bases, with 8 bases of the junction left unmatched. CDR3 length: 14 amino acids. This chain's CDR3 is CSVPSGQGFYEQYF. DNA of the CDR3: TGCAGCGTCCCCTCGGGACAGGGGTTCTACGAGCAGTACTTC.

This chain connects TRBV5-1 to TRBJ2-3, with 16 bases matching TRBD2. Germline V gene lookup returns CDR1 SGHRS and CDR2 YFSETQ. The CDR3 has 17 amino acids. V was clipped by 4 bases and J by 5 bases; unmatched bases: 7. CDR3 loop: CASSEGLAGGPKDTQYF. The CDR3, as DNA: TGCGCCAGCAGCGAGGGACTAGCGGGAGGGCCGAAAGATACGCAGTATTTT.

The CDR3 DNA sequence: TGTGCCAGCAGTTTAGTAGGGCGGGCCGGCTACACCTTC. Protein sequence: CASSLVGRAGYTF. The chain uses TRBV28 and TRBJ1-2; D unclear. The germline CDR1 and CDR2 sequences are MDHEN and SYDVKM. Trimming stripped 2 bases from V and 8 bases from J, with 12 bases between. The CDR3 totals 13 residues.

The rearrangement uses TRBV19 and TRBJ1-5; no clear D gene. Germline values: CDR1 LNHDA, CDR2 SQIVND (reference sequence). The CDR3 extends over 17 amino acids. V lost 7 bases to trimming and J lost 6 bases, with 25 bases between them. The CDR3 sequence is CASNPSSEPRNGQPQHF. The CDR3 DNA sequence: TGTGCCAGTAACCCCTCGAGCGAACCGAGGAACGGTCAGCCCCAGCATTTT.

V gene TRBV19 combines with J gene TRBJ2-2; 7 bases map to TRBD2. This CDR3 has 14 amino acids. V trimming: 5 bases; J trimming: 4 bases; junction bases outside the gene matches: 4. The germline V gene encodes CDR1 LNHDA and CDR2 SQIVND (reference sequence). The CDR3 DNA is TGTGCCAGTAGTTGGCGCGGGGGCACCGGGGAGCTGTTTTTT. Protein sequence: CASSWRGGTGELFF.

In its sample, this clone was seen a few times. V usage is TRBV5-1 and J usage is TRBJ2-7, with 8 bases matching TRBD1. There are 15 residues in the CDR3. Germline CDR1 SGHRS, CDR2 YFSETQ. With 3 bases clipped from V and 6 bases from J, the junction kept 11 bases outside the gene matches. In DNA form, the CDR3 reads TGCGCCAGCAGCTATTCCACAGGGGGTGAGGTCGAGCAGTACTTC. Its translation: CASSYSTGGEVEQYF.

This chain joins TRBV3-1 (or the pseudogene TRBV3-2) and TRBJ2-7; 8 bases are a match to TRBD1. Trimming cost V 4 bases and J 0 bases; bases outside gene matches: 5. In germline, CDR1 is LGHDT, CDR2 YNNKEL (reference sequence). The CDR3 has 15 residues. Here the CDR3 reads CASSRQGPHSYEQYF. The DNA of the CDR3 is TGTGCCAGCAGCCGACAGGGGCCCCACTCCTACGAGCAGTACTTC.

The chain carries TRBV28 and TRBJ1-5, with a possible D match to TRBD1 (6 bases). Looked up from germline, CDR1 is MDHEN and CDR2 is SYDVKM. V dropped 6 bases and J dropped 2 bases, with 17 bases sitting between them. This CDR3 contains 16 residues. The CDR3 here is CASSKPTGWGNQPQHF. CDR3 coding DNA: TGTGCCAGCAGCAAACCCACAGGGTGGGGCAATCAGCCCCAGCATTTT. The full variable domain, its missing parts supplied by reference TRBV28 and TRBJ1-5, is DVKVTQSSRYLVKRTGEKVFLECVQDMDHENMFWYRQDPGLGLRLIYFSYDVKMKEKGDIPEGYSVSREKKERFSLILESASTNQTSMYLCASSKPTGWGNQPQHFGDGTRLSIL.

The gene calls are TRBV2 and TRBJ2-7, with 13 bases fitting TRBD2. The CDR3 loop spans 15 amino acids. The germline gives CDR1 SNHLY, CDR2 FYNNEI. Trimming at V came to 4 bases and at J to 2 bases, leaving 2 bases not matched to a gene. This CDR3 reads CASSGLAGGPYEQYF. The CDR3 DNA sequence: TGTGCCAGCAGTGGACTAGCGGGAGGACCCTACGAGCAGTACTTC.

This clone is medium-sized. The chain joins TRBV5-1 to TRBJ1-5, with TRBD1 matching 8 bases. V was clipped by 2 bases and J by 0 bases; unmatched bases: 7. The CDR3 sequence is 17 residues long. The germline V gene has CDR1 SGHRS and CDR2 YFSETQ. Here the CDR3 reads CASSLQGGHYSNQPQHF. CDR3 nucleotides: TGCGCCAGCAGCTTACAGGGGGGACATTATAGCAATCAGCCCCAGCATTTT.

The chain carries TRBV27 and TRBJ2-1, with D perhaps TRBD2 (6 bases). This CDR3 is 16 amino acids long. In germline, CDR1 is MNHEY, CDR2 SMNVEV (reference sequence). Trimming took 3 bases from V and 1 from J, leaving 13 bases between them. CDR3 in DNA: TGTGCCAGCAGTTTTAAGCGCGGGGCTTCCTACAATGAGCAGTTCTTC. Its translation: CASSFKRGASYNEQFF.

The CDR3 loop is CASSLRGYSNQPQHF. The CDR3 DNA is TGTGCCAGCAGCTTGCGAGGATATAGCAATCAGCCCCAGCATTTT. The V and J genes are TRBV11-2 and TRBJ1-5; the D is unclear. Germline V gives CDR1 SGHAT, CDR2 FQNNGV. CDR3 length equals 15 residues. The V and J ends lost 3 bases and 0 bases respectively, with 9 bases between them.

The chain couples TRBV19 to TRBJ1-4, with TRBD1 matching over 9 bases. Trimming at V came to 6 bases and at J to 0 bases, leaving 5 bases not matched to a gene. CDR1 and CDR2 (germline): LNHDA, SQIVND (reference sequence). This CDR3 has 16 amino acids. This CDR3 reads CASRTGTGPTNEKLFF. CDR3 DNA sequence: TGTGCCAGTAGAACCGGGACAGGGCCAACTAATGAAAAACTGTTTTTT. The full variable domain, rest sourced from reference TRBV19 and TRBJ1-4, is DGGITQSPKYLFRKEGQNVTLSCEQNLNHDAMYWYRQDPGQGLRLIYYSQIVNDFQKGDIAEGYSVSREKKESFPLTVTSAQKNPTAFYLCASRTGTGPTNEKLFFGSGTQLSVL.

The genes are TRBV4-2 and TRBJ2-5, with a weak D call TRBD2 (6 bases). The CDR3 sequence is 16 residues long. Germline V lookup: CDR1 LGHNA, CDR2 YNFKEQ. Trimming removed 4 bases at V and 5 bases at J, with 20 bases between. CDR3 nucleotide sequence: TGTGCCAGCAGCCTCTTCCGGGACTTAAATGAGGAGACCCAGTACTTC. It codes for CASSLFRDLNEETQYF.

The chain links TRBV7-2 to TRBJ2-1, with 7 bases that match TRBD2. The CDR3 sequence is 14 residues long. Germline CDR1 reads SGHTA; CDR2 reads FQGNSA. Trimming took 3 bases from V and 9 from J; bases not matched to a gene: 8. The CDR3 DNA reads TGTGCCAGCAGCTTTCTAGGGCTAGCGGCTGAGCAGTTCTTC. Translation gives CASSFLGLAAEQFF.

The chain carries TRBV28 and TRBJ1-6; 8 positions agree with TRBD1. The CDR3 spans 16 residues. In germline, CDR1 is MDHEN, CDR2 SYDVKM. After removal of 5 bases from V and 9 bases from J, the junction contained 12 bases not matched to a gene. CDR3 DNA sequence: TGTGCCAGCAGTACTCCGGGACAGGCCTCCGGTTCACCCCTCCACTTT. It translates to CASSTPGQASGSPLHF.

The rearrangement joins TRBV6-1 to TRBJ2-3; the match to TRBD1 covers 8 bases. Trimming took 3 bases from V and 1 from J; bases not matched to a gene: 3. The CDR3 runs 15 residues. Germline-derived CDR1 and CDR2 are MNHNS and SASEGT. The CDR3 coding sequence is TGTGCCAGCAGTGAGCCGGGACAGGGCACAGATACGCAGTATTTT. Its translation is CASSEPGQGTDTQYF.

J is TRBJ1-5 and V is TRBV19; 9 positions agree with TRBD1. The CDR3 is made up of 18 amino acids. CDR1 and CDR2 (germline): LNHDA, SQIVND (reference sequence). The trim removed 10 bases at V and 5 bases at J, leaving 21 bases unmatched. In nucleotides, the CDR3 is TGTGCCATTAGCCAACGCCCGGGACAGGGAGGAGGGCATCAGCCCCAGCATTTT. This translates into CAISQRPGQGGGHQPQHF.

The chain is built from TRBV19 and TRBJ2-1; unclear D gene. V lost 4 bases, J lost 3 bases, and 10 bases lay in between. Germline CDR1 and CDR2: LNHDA and SQIVND (reference sequence). There are 14 residues in the CDR3. CDR3 nucleotides: TGTGCCAGTAGTAGTGACAAATACTACAATGAGCAGTTCTTC. This gives the protein CASSSDKYYNEQFF.

The chain employs TRBV7-9 and TRBJ1-6; no firm D call. The V and J ends lost 5 bases and 7 bases respectively, with 12 bases between them. Germline-derived CDR1 and CDR2 are SEHNR and FQNEAQ (reference sequence). The CDR3 length is 14 residues. DNA for the CDR3: TGTGCCAGCAGCCCCAGTAATTTAAATTCACCCCTCCACTTT. Translating gives CASSPSNLNSPLHF.

The genes are TRBV24-1 and TRBJ2-1, with TRBD2 matching over 8 bases. Germline assignment: CDR1 KGHDR and CDR2 SFDVKD. Losses at the gene ends were 4 bases for V and 15 bases for J; bases not matched to a gene: 10. The CDR3 is 13 amino acids. The CDR3 DNA is TGTGCCACCAGTGACCCTACTAGCGGCCAACCGTTCTTC. Translated: CATSDPTSGQPFF.

The chain recombines TRBV27 with TRBJ1-5; TRBD1 aligns across 12 bases. There are 16 residues in the CDR3. Trimming took 5 bases from V and 2 from J; bases not matched to a gene: 4. The germline CDR1 and CDR2 sequences are MNHEY and SMNVEV (reference sequence). The CDR3 is CASSLGTGGGNQPQHF. For the CDR3, the DNA is TGTGCCAGCAGTCTCGGGACAGGGGGCGGCAATCAGCCCCAGCATTTT.